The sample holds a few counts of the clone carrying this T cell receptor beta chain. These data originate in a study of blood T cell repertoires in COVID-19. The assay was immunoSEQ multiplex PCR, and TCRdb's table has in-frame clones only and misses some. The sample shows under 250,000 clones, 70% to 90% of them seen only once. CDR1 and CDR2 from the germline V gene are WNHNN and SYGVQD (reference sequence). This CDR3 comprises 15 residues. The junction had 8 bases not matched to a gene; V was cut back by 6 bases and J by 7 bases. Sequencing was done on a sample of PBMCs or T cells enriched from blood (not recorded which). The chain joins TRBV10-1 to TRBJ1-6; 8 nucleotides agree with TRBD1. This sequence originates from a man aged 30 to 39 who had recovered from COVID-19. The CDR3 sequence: CASSDGTGWNSPLHF. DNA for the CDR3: TGCGCCAGCAGCGACGGGACAGGATGGAATTCACCCCTCCACTTT.